The 24 T cell receptor beta chains in this list originate from one sample, sequenced in a study of cytotoxic CD8 clonotypes in ibrutinib-treated CLL. Using immunoSEQ multiplex PCR, the repertoire was profiled, and TCRdb retains in-frame clones only, with some absent. The table has about 130,000 clones, 70% to 90% seen once; the top ten hold roughly 2%. Sequencing was performed on PBMCs, taken after 24 months of ibrutinib treatment. Every receptor here comes from a human donor with chronic lymphocytic leukemia.

The V and J genes are TRBV25-1 and TRBJ2-5, with 9 positions matching TRBD1. Germline V CDR1 and CDR2: MGHDK, SYGVNS. CDR3 length: 14 amino acids. With 8 bases clipped from V and 1 base from J, the junction kept 5 bases outside the gene matches. CDR3 protein: CASGKQGAQETQYF. The DNA of the CDR3 is TGTGCCAGCGGTAAACAGGGGGCCCAAGAGACCCAGTACTTC.

The chain is built from TRBV9 and TRBJ2-7; 11 bases are shared with TRBD1. The CDR3 loop spans 17 amino acids. V trimming: 1 base; J trimming: 1 base; junction bases outside the gene matches: 7. Germline CDR1 SGDLS, CDR2 YYNGEE. CDR3 sequence reads: CASSVSGTGGLSYEQYF. CDR3 DNA: TGTGCCAGCAGCGTATCCGGGACAGGGGGATTATCCTACGAGCAGTACTTC.

The chain employs TRBV7-2 and TRBJ1-3; D is uncertain. CDR3 length: 15 residues. V was trimmed by 3 bases and J by 0 bases, leaving 9 bases between them. Germline CDR1 is SGHTA and CDR2 is FQGNSA. CDR3 in amino acids: CASSFGQSSGNTIYF. In nucleotides, the CDR3 is TGTGCCAGCAGCTTTGGCCAGTCCTCTGGAAACACCATATATTTT.

V and J are TRBV5-6 and TRBJ1-1; the match to TRBD1 covers 7 bases. With 0 bases clipped from V and 5 bases from J, the junction kept 10 bases outside the gene matches. Germline CDR1 and CDR2: SGHDT and YYEEEE. The CDR3 is 16 amino acids. The CDR3 bases are TGTGCCAGCAGCTTGGAGGGGGCAGTGGTAGGAACTGAAGCTTTCTTT. Amino acids: CASSLEGAVVGTEAFF.

This chain connects TRBV5-4 to TRBJ2-7; 10 bases agree with TRBD1. V was clipped by 2 bases and J by 4 bases; unmatched bases: 12. This CDR3 is built from 17 residues. The germline V gene encodes CDR1 SGHNT and CDR2 YYREEE (reference sequence). CDR3 sequence reads: CASSFFSGTGVRYEQYF. In nucleotides, the CDR3 is TGTGCCAGCAGCTTTTTCTCCGGGACAGGGGTTAGGTACGAGCAGTACTTC.

The chain couples TRBV18 to TRBJ2-2, with 9 bases aligning to TRBD1. The germline gives CDR1 KGHSH, CDR2 LQKENI. The trim removed 1 base at V and 8 bases at J, leaving 5 bases unmatched. The CDR3 runs to 15 residues. The CDR3 here is CASSPRGQGTGELFF. CDR3 DNA: TGTGCCAGCTCACCACGGGGACAGGGAACGGGGGAGCTGTTTTTT.

The chain recombines TRBV19 with TRBJ2-4; D may correspond to TRBD1 or TRBD2 (5 bases each). Germline-derived CDR1 and CDR2 are LNHDA and SQIVND (reference sequence). There are 15 residues in the CDR3. Trimming took off 1 base at V and 2 bases at J, with 9 bases between the two ends. The CDR3 bases are TGTGCCAGTAGTATAGGAGGGGTGTCCAAAAACATTCAGTACTTC. Its protein product is CASSIGGVSKNIQYF.

This chain connects TRBV7-3 to TRBJ1-1, with TRBD1 identical over 10 bases. Germline values: CDR1 SGHTA, CDR2 FQGTGA. The CDR3 runs to 12 residues. J was trimmed by 10 bases and V by 4 bases; bases with no gene match: 3. The CDR3 DNA is TGTGCCAGCAGCTCGGGACAGGGGAGAGCTTTCTTT. It is translated as CASSSGQGRAFF. The variable domain in full, with the rest retrieved from reference TRBV7-3 and TRBJ1-1, is GAGVSQTPSNKVTEKGKYVELRCDPISGHTALYWYRQSLGQGPEFLIYFQGTGAADDSGLPNDRFFAVRPEGSVSTLKIQRTERGDSAVYLCASSSGQGRAFFGQGTRLTVV.

The chain carries TRBV7-6 and TRBJ2-7; 10 bases align to TRBD2. The V gene's germline CDR1 is SGHVS and CDR2 FNYEAQ. V lost 5 bases, J lost 0 bases, and 4 bases stayed unmatched. CDR3 length: 15 residues. CDR3 region: CASSISGGNSYEQYF. CDR3 DNA sequence: TGTGCCAGCAGCATTAGCGGGGGGAACTCCTACGAGCAGTACTTC.

This clone was picked up one time. The CDR3 DNA sequence: TGCGCCAGCAGCCTATTACTGGGGACAGGGAAATATGGCTACACCTTC. It codes for CASSLLLGTGKYGYTF. This chain uses TRBV4-3 with TRBJ1-2; the match to TRBD1 covers 9 bases. In germline, CDR1 is LGHNA, CDR2 YSLEER. The CDR3 covers 16 residues. V trimming: 4 bases; J trimming: 5 bases; junction bases outside the gene matches: 11.

The rearrangement joins TRBV4-1 to TRBJ2-6, with D unresolved. V gave up 6 bases and J gave up 0 bases, with 9 bases separating them. The CDR3 extends over 15 amino acids. Germline V CDR1 and CDR2: MGHRA, YSYEKL. In DNA form, the CDR3 reads TGCGCCAGCAGACTCCGGAACTCTGGGGCCAACGTCCTGACTTTC. This codes for CASRLRNSGANVLTF.

This chain connects TRBV30 to TRBJ1-2, with D unresolved. Germline V lookup: CDR1 GTSNPN, CDR2 SVGIG (reference sequence). V was pared by 2 bases and J by 4 bases, with 17 bases between. The CDR3 extends over 15 amino acids. CDR3 in DNA: TGTGCCTGGAGTACCCCGCCGGGGAGCGGCTATGGCTACACCTTC. Its protein product is CAWSTPPGSGYGYTF. The complete variable domain, with remaining parts taken from reference TRBV30 and TRBJ1-2, reads SQTIHQWPATLVQPVGSPLSLECTVEGTSNPNLYWYRQAAGRGLQLLFYSVGIGQISSEVPQNLSASRPQDRQFILSSKKLLLSDSGFYLCAWSTPPGSGYGYTFGSGTRLTVV.

This chain joins TRBV28 and TRBJ2-7; D may match TRBD1 or TRBD2 (5 bases each). The germline CDR1 and CDR2 sequences are MDHEN and SYDVKM. The ends were cut back, 4 bases at V and 0 bases at J, with 10 bases in the middle. CDR3 length: 14 amino acids. The CDR3: CASSSGTGSYEQYF. As DNA, the CDR3 is TGTGCCAGCAGTTCGGGGACGGGCTCCTACGAGCAGTACTTC.

The gene calls are TRBV6-4 and TRBJ2-1, with D tentatively TRBD1 (6 bases). Germline CDR1 and CDR2: MRHNA and SNTAGT. There are 14 residues in the CDR3. V shed 2 bases and J shed 3 bases, with 8 bases lying between them. CDR3 bases: TGTGCCAGCAGTGACGGGGGCAGCTACAATGAGCAGTTCTTC. Its protein product is CASSDGGSYNEQFF.

The chain links TRBV4-2 to TRBJ2-2, with 9 bases identical to TRBD1. Germline V gene lookup returns CDR1 LGHNA and CDR2 YNFKEQ. Trimming at V came to 5 bases and at J to 4 bases, leaving 5 bases not matched to a gene. There are 15 residues in the CDR3. The CDR3 loop is CASSAQGAGTGELFF. Here the CDR3 DNA reads TGTGCCAGCAGCGCACAGGGGGCGGGCACCGGGGAGCTGTTTTTT.

V is TRBV11-2 and J is TRBJ2-6; D might be TRBD1 (5 bases). Germline lookup yields CDR1 SGHAT and CDR2 FQNNGV. The length of the CDR3 is 15 residues. Trimming stripped 5 bases from V and 5 bases from J, with 13 bases between. CDR3 sequence reads: CASSPRQLRANVLTF. The CDR3 nucleotides are TGTGCCAGCAGCCCAAGACAGCTACGGGCCAACGTCCTGACTTTC.

This CDR3 reads CASSFGWGQGVPSGANVLTF. In DNA form, the CDR3 reads TGTGCCAGCAGCTTTGGATGGGGACAGGGGGTACCCTCTGGGGCCAACGTCCTGACTTTC. V is TRBV11-3 and J is TRBJ2-6, with 11 bases that match TRBD1. Germline V gives CDR1 SGHNT, CDR2 YENEEA. Germline trimming cut 3 bases from V and 0 bases from J; bases unmatched to any gene: 10. This CDR3 region has 20 residues.

The genes are TRBV7-2 and TRBJ2-1; a possible D gene is TRBD2 (6 bases). Per germline, CDR1 SGHTA and CDR2 FQGNSA. Trimming removed 4 bases at V and 4 bases at J, with 17 bases between. There are 16 residues in the CDR3. The CDR3 region is CASSSRDSEWYNEQFF. As DNA, the CDR3 is TGTGCCAGCAGCTCGCGGGACTCCGAATGGTACAATGAGCAGTTCTTC.

The genes are TRBV25-1 and TRBJ2-5; TRBD1 might be the D (6 bases). The germline CDR1 and CDR2 sequences are MGHDK and SYGVNS. The CDR3 totals 16 residues. V shed 1 base and J shed 2 bases, with 14 bases lying between them. The CDR3 spells CASSELGRGDQETQYF. The CDR3 DNA reads as TGTGCCAGCAGTGAATTAGGCAGGGGCGATCAAGAGACCCAGTACTTC.

The V gene is TRBV27, the J gene TRBJ2-5; 14 bases map to TRBD2. V lost 5 bases, J lost 7 bases, and 6 bases stayed unmatched. The CDR3 is made up of 15 amino acids. Germline-derived CDR1 and CDR2 are MNHEY and SMNVEV (reference sequence). The CDR3 loop is CASSETSGGVGTQYF. CDR3 coding DNA: TGTGCCAGCAGTGAGACTAGCGGGGGGGTGGGGACCCAGTACTTC.

This sequence joins TRBV27 and TRBJ2-2; TRBD1 matches 7 bases. The germline gives CDR1 MNHEY, CDR2 SMNVEV (reference sequence). CDR3 size: 17 residues. V was clipped by 1 base and J by 6 bases; unmatched bases: 11. This CDR3 is CASSLFIRTGFSGELFF. Here the CDR3 DNA reads TGTGCCAGCAGTTTATTCATTAGGACAGGCTTCTCCGGGGAGCTGTTTTTT.

This clone was recorded only once. This sequence joins TRBV7-2 and TRBJ2-2, with D uncertain. This CDR3 spans 17 amino acids. The germline V and J ends were trimmed by 5 bases and 1 base, with 17 bases remaining between them. Germline CDR1 is SGHTA and CDR2 is FQGNSA. The CDR3 DNA reads as TGTGCCAGCAGCCCAACCTCGGATAGGGTGAACACCGGGGAGCTGTTTTTT. This codes for CASSPTSDRVNTGELFF.

V gene TRBV7-9 combines with J gene TRBJ1-6, with no clear D. The CDR3 has 14 residues. With 1 base removed from V and 14 bases from J, the gap between germline ends came to 15 bases. Germline loops: CDR1 SEHNR, CDR2 FQNEAQ (reference sequence). The CDR3 DNA reads TGTGCCAGCAGCTTAGGAGACTCCTTGTTCGCCCTCCACTTT. Encoded protein: CASSLGDSLFALHF.

V is TRBV18 and J is TRBJ2-1, with 10 bases identical to TRBD2. V lost 3 bases to trimming and J lost 8 bases; unmatched junction nucleotides: 10. The CDR3 covers 16 residues. Germline lookup yields CDR1 KGHSH and CDR2 LQKENI. The CDR3 DNA is TGTGCCAGCTCACCCTCCCCTAGCGGGAGATTCCATGAGCAGTTCTTC. Amino acids: CASSPSPSGRFHEQFF. Full variable domain (missing parts from reference TRBV18 and TRBJ2-1): NAGVMQNPRHLVRRRGQEARLRCSPMKGHSHVYWYRQLPEEGLKFMVYLQKENIIDESGMPKERFSAEFPKEGPSILRIQQVVRGDSAAYFCASSPSPSGRFHEQFFGPGTRLTVL.